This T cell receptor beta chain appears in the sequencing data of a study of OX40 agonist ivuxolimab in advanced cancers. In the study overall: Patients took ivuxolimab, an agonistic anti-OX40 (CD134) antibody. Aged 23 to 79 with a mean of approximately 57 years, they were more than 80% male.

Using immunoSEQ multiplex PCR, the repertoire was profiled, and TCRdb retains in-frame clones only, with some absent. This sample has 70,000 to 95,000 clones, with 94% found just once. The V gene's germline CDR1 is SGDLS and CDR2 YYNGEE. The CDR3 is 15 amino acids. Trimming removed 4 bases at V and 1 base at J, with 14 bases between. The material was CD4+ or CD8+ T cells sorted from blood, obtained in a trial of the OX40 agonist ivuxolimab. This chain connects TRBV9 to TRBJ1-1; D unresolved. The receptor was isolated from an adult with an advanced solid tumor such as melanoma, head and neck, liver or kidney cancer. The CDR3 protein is CASSQSPRENTEAFF. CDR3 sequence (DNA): TGTGCCAGCAGCCAGTCTCCGAGGGAGAACACTGAAGCTTTCTTT.